The 26 T cell receptor beta chains presented below share a single source sample, sequenced in a study of blood T cell repertoires in COVID-19. The data were produced by immunoSEQ multiplex PCR, yet TCRdb's version contains in-frame clones alone and is incomplete. The sample has 95,000 to 150,000 clones; roughly 90% are singletons. Sequenced sample: peripheral blood. These receptors were taken from a man aged 35 to 55 with acute or convalescent COVID-19.

The V call is TRBV13, the J call TRBJ2-5; 9 bases are a match to TRBD2. Germline CDR1 PRHDT, CDR2 FYEKMQ (reference sequence). CDR3 length equals 17 residues. V was clipped by 1 base and J by 3 bases; unmatched bases: 9. CDR3 nucleotides: TGTGCCAGCAGCTTAGTGGGTCTAGCGGGAAGCGAAGAGACCCAGTACTTC. Encoded protein: CASSLVGLAGSEETQYF.

The J gene is TRBJ1-2, the V gene TRBV5-8, with D perhaps TRBD1 (6 bases). The V and J ends lost 4 bases and 8 bases respectively, with 15 bases between them. The CDR3 consists of 13 residues. From germline, CDR1 is SGHTS and CDR2 YDEGEE. CDR3 sequence (DNA): TGTGCCAGCAGCCTGGGACATCTTTTAGGCTACACCTTC. Translating gives CASSLGHLLGYTF. The full variable domain, completed using reference TRBV5-8 and TRBJ1-2, is EAGVTQSPTHLIKTRGQQATLRCSPISGHTSVYWYQQALGLGLQFLLWYDEGEERNRGNFPPRFSGRQFPNYSSELNVNALELEDSALYLCASSLGHLLGYTFGSGTRLTVV.

The genes are TRBV2 and TRBJ1-1; perhaps TRBD1 as D (6 bases). Germline CDR1 and CDR2: SNHLY and FYNNEI. Trimming pared 4 bases from V and 1 base from J, leaving 10 bases between. The CDR3 runs to 14 residues. As DNA, the CDR3 is TGTGCCAGCAGTGTCACAGGGTGGAACACTGAAGCTTTCTTT. Its translation is CASSVTGWNTEAFF.

The J gene is TRBJ2-7, the V gene TRBV29-1; D may be TRBD1 (5 bases). V was trimmed by 6 bases and J by 1 base, leaving 13 bases between them. The germline gives CDR1 SQVTM, CDR2 ANQGSEA. The CDR3 sequence is 13 residues long. The CDR3 DNA reads TGCAGCGTAATGTCGGACAATTCCTACGAGCAGTACTTC. Protein product: CSVMSDNSYEQYF.

The rearrangement uses TRBV7-9 and TRBJ2-5, with 8 bases that match TRBD2. V lost 5 bases, J lost 4 bases, and 9 bases stayed unmatched. The CDR3 length is 15 residues. Germline CDR1 SEHNR, CDR2 FQNEAQ (reference sequence). The CDR3 region is CASSQGAGVGETQYF. The CDR3 coding sequence is TGTGCCAGCAGCCAAGGAGCGGGAGTGGGAGAGACCCAGTACTTC. The full variable domain, in which reference TRBV7-9 and TRBJ2-5 provide the parts outside the CDR3, is DTGVSQNPRHKITKRGQNVTFRCDPISEHNRLYWYRQTLGQGPEFLTYFQNEAQLEKSRLLSDRFSAERPKGSFSTLEIQRTEQGDSAMYLCASSQGAGVGETQYFGPGTRLLVL.

The J gene is TRBJ1-1, the V gene TRBV7-8; D is undetermined. The CDR3 covers 13 residues. Germline-derived CDR1 and CDR2 are SGHVS and FQNEAQ. V was shortened by 5 bases and J by 0 bases, with 7 bases between the two germline ends. CDR3 protein: CASSLSVNTEAFF. DNA of the CDR3: TGTGCCAGCAGCCTGTCCGTGAACACTGAAGCTTTCTTT.

The V call is TRBV6-5, the J call TRBJ2-3; 11 positions agree with TRBD2. The CDR3 is 16 residues long. The junction had 5 bases not matched to a gene; V was cut back by 4 bases and J by 2 bases. CDR1 MNHEY and CDR2 SVGAGI come from the germline V gene. The CDR3 sequence: CASSSKGLAATDTQYF. CDR3 in DNA: TGTGCCAGCAGTTCCAAGGGACTAGCGGCCACAGATACGCAGTATTTT.

The chain is built from TRBV4-1 and TRBJ1-6, with 10 bases matching TRBD1. This CDR3 is 16 amino acids long. Germline CDR1 is MGHRA and CDR2 is YSYEKL. V dropped 0 bases and J dropped 14; count of bases not matched to a gene: 10. CDR3 DNA: TGCGCCAGCAGCCAAGAGCGGGGACAGGGGCCTGGGGCCCTCCACTTT. Its translation: CASSQERGQGPGALHF.

V usage is TRBV19 and J usage is TRBJ1-1; 9 bases are a match to TRBD1. Germline assignment: CDR1 LNHDA and CDR2 SQIVND (reference sequence). The CDR3 runs to 16 residues. The trim removed 5 bases at V and 0 bases at J, leaving 7 bases unmatched. The CDR3 reads CASSGRDRAVNTEAFF. The CDR3 DNA is TGTGCCAGTAGTGGCCGGGACAGGGCGGTGAACACTGAAGCTTTCTTT.

In its sample, this clone was seen a few times. The chain has TRBV2 and TRBJ1-2, with 7 nucleotides matching TRBD1. Trimming removed 2 bases from V and 4 bases from J; junction bases left unmatched: 4. Germline V CDR1 and CDR2: SNHLY, FYNNEI. The CDR3 length is 14 residues. CDR3 coding DNA: TGTGCCAGCAGTGAATTAGGGGGCGGCTATGGCTACACCTTC. Its protein product is CASSELGGGYGYTF.

This chain joins TRBV10-1 and TRBJ2-1, with D unclear. This CDR3 comprises 18 residues. Trimming pared 2 bases from V and 0 bases from J, leaving 17 bases between. The germline V gene has CDR1 WNHNN and CDR2 SYGVQD (reference sequence). CDR3 DNA: TGCGCCAGCAGTGAGACCGCTAGAAGCGCGAGCTCCTACAATGAGCAGTTCTTC. Translated: CASSETARSASSYNEQFF.

The V and J genes are TRBV3-1 (or the pseudogene TRBV3-2) and TRBJ2-7; D is ambiguous. The CDR3 covers 15 residues. Germline V gives CDR1 LGHDT, CDR2 YNNKEL (reference sequence). Trimming left V 4 bases short and J 0 bases short, with 13 bases between. CDR3 DNA sequence: TGTGCCAGCAGCCCACGGAGTCTTTACTCCTACGAGCAGTACTTC. Its translation is CASSPRSLYSYEQYF.

The V call is TRBV27, the J call TRBJ2-1; 11 nucleotides align to TRBD2. J lost 7 bases, V lost 4 bases, and 3 bases had no gene match. This CDR3 has 14 residues. Germline CDR1 and CDR2: MNHEY and SMNVEV (reference sequence). The CDR3 is CASSSGTSGNEQFF. CDR3 nucleotide sequence: TGTGCCAGCAGTTCCGGGACTAGCGGAAATGAGCAGTTCTTC.

This chain connects TRBV19 to TRBJ2-2; D remains unclear. From germline, CDR1 is LNHDA and CDR2 SQIVND (reference sequence). The V end lost 7 bases, the J end lost 0 bases, and 9 bases lay between the germline ends. The CDR3 length is 14 residues. The CDR3 coding sequence is TGTGCCAGTATTAGCCGGACGAACACCGGGGAGCTGTTTTTT. Encoded protein: CASISRTNTGELFF.

This clone was counted a single time. V is TRBV5-6 and J is TRBJ1-5; D remains ambiguous. CDR3 length: 15 amino acids. The V and J ends lost 0 bases and 11 bases respectively, with 18 bases between them. Germline assignment: CDR1 SGHDT and CDR2 YYEEEE. The CDR3 region has the DNA TGTGCCAGCAGCTTGGGCCCCCGGAGGGAGGGCTCCCAGCATTTT. Translating it yields CASSLGPRREGSQHF. The complete variable domain, with remaining parts taken from reference TRBV5-6 and TRBJ1-5, reads DAGVTQSPTHLIKTRGQQVTLRCSPKSGHDTVSWYQQALGQGPQFIFQYYEEEERQRGNFPDRFSGHQFPNYSSELNVNALLLGDSALYLCASSLGPRREGSQHFGDGTRLSIL.

The V gene is TRBV30, the J gene TRBJ1-6; TRBD1 matches at 8 bases. J gave up 6 bases and V 3 bases, and 7 bases lay outside the gene matches. In germline, CDR1 is GTSNPN, CDR2 SVGIG (reference sequence). The CDR3 has 15 amino acids. The CDR3: CAWSGQGAGNSPLHF. Written as DNA, the CDR3 is TGTGCCTGGAGCGGACAGGGTGCGGGTAATTCACCCCTCCACTTT.

This chain joins TRBV7-2 and TRBJ1-1, with TRBD1 identical over 8 bases. J was trimmed by 0 bases and V by 5 bases; bases with no gene match: 8. The CDR3 covers 16 residues. Germline-derived CDR1 and CDR2 are SGHTA and FQGNSA. Here the CDR3 DNA reads TGTGCCAGCAGCACCAGGACAGGGCGATTGAACACTGAAGCTTTCTTT. Residues: CASSTRTGRLNTEAFF. The full variable domain, its missing parts supplied by reference TRBV7-2 and TRBJ1-1, is GAGVSQSPSNKVTEKGKDVELRCDPISGHTALYWYRQSLGQGLEFLIYFQGNSAPDKSGLPSDRFSAERTGGSVSTLTIQRTQQEDSAVYLCASSTRTGRLNTEAFFGQGTRLTVV.

This chain uses TRBV30 with TRBJ1-5, with a possible D match to TRBD1 (6 bases). Germline loops: CDR1 GTSNPN, CDR2 SVGIG (reference sequence). The CDR3 extends over 13 amino acids. V shed 3 bases and J shed 7 bases, with 13 bases lying between them. The CDR3 DNA sequence: TGTGCCTGGAGCCCGCGGGGGCGCCAGCCCCAGCATTTT. Amino acid sequence: CAWSPRGRQPQHF.

The V and J genes are TRBV30 and TRBJ1-1; 7 positions agree with TRBD1. CDR1 and CDR2 (germline): GTSNPN, SVGIG (reference sequence). The CDR3 length is 13 residues. The V and J ends lost 1 base and 3 bases, in that order; junction bases with no gene match: 2. The CDR3 sequence is CAWSGDRDTEAFF. CDR3 DNA sequence: TGTGCCTGGAGTGGGGACAGAGACACTGAAGCTTTCTTT.

The V gene is TRBV13, the J gene TRBJ1-1; 7 bases agree with TRBD1. Per germline, CDR1 PRHDT and CDR2 FYEKMQ (reference sequence). Trimming removed 5 bases from V and 0 bases from J; junction bases left unmatched: 3. CDR3 length equals 14 residues. The CDR3 protein is CASSLTGMNTEAFF. The CDR3 DNA reads TGTGCCAGCAGCCTGACAGGGATGAACACTGAAGCTTTCTTT.

The sample holds a few counts of this clone. The chain carries TRBV11-2 and TRBJ1-3; 10 bases are a match to TRBD1. The V gene's germline CDR1 is SGHAT and CDR2 FQNNGV. This CDR3 contains 16 residues. V gave up 5 bases and J gave up 0 bases; unmatched junction bases: 4. CDR3 sequence reads: CASSVRDRGSGNTIYF. CDR3 bases: TGTGCCAGCAGCGTAAGGGACAGGGGCTCTGGAAACACCATATATTTT.

This chain uses TRBV28 with TRBJ1-1; tentative D call: TRBD1 (5 bases). CDR3 length equals 15 residues. Germline V lookup: CDR1 MDHEN, CDR2 SYDVKM. V shed 7 bases and J shed 0 bases, with 15 bases lying between them. This CDR3 is CASIWGGTVNTEAFF. CDR3 in DNA: TGTGCCAGCATTTGGGGGGGGACGGTGAACACTGAAGCTTTCTTT.

J is TRBJ2-7 and V is TRBV11-2, with D possibly TRBD2 on 7 matching bases. Germline V gene lookup returns CDR1 SGHAT and CDR2 FQNNGV. This CDR3 contains 14 residues. Trimming stripped 7 bases from V and 0 bases from J, with 13 bases between. CDR3 protein: CASTPGEGSYEQYF. As DNA, the CDR3 is TGTGCCAGCACCCCAGGGGAGGGCTCCTACGAGCAGTACTTC.

The rearrangement uses TRBV6-6 and TRBJ1-5; 8 bases agree with TRBD1. Per the germline V gene, CDR1 is MNHNY and CDR2 is SVGAGI (reference sequence). The CDR3 runs 14 residues. Trimming took 7 bases from V and 1 from J; bases not matched to a gene: 3. CDR3 sequence (DNA): TGTGCCAGCATTAGGACAGGGAGCAATCAGCCCCAGCATTTT. Protein sequence: CASIRTGSNQPQHF.

This clone was recorded a few times. V is TRBV19 and J is TRBJ1-1; 10 bases are a match to TRBD1. The germline V gene has CDR1 LNHDA and CDR2 SQIVND (reference sequence). V dropped 6 bases and J dropped 7; count of bases not matched to a gene: 11. The CDR3 consists of 15 residues. The CDR3 nucleotides are TGTGCCAGTAGCCCGGGACAGGGGTTTTACGATGAAGCTTTCTTT. Translated, it gives CASSPGQGFYDEAFF. Using reference TRBV19 and TRBJ1-1 for the parts outside the CDR3, the full variable domain is DGGITQSPKYLFRKEGQNVTLSCEQNLNHDAMYWYRQDPGQGLRLIYYSQIVNDFQKGDIAEGYSVSREKKESFPLTVTSAQKNPTAFYLCASSPGQGFYDEAFFGQGTRLTVV.

The chain is built from TRBV6-4 and TRBJ2-3; TRBD2 matches 7 bases. The CDR3 is 19 residues long. The junction had 15 bases not matched to a gene; V was cut back by 0 bases and J by 3 bases. Germline values: CDR1 MRHNA, CDR2 SNTAGT. CDR3 nucleotide sequence: TGTGCCAGCAGTGACTCCCCAACGATAGCGCGGGGGAGGACAGATACGCAGTATTTT. It translates to CASSDSPTIARGRTDTQYF.